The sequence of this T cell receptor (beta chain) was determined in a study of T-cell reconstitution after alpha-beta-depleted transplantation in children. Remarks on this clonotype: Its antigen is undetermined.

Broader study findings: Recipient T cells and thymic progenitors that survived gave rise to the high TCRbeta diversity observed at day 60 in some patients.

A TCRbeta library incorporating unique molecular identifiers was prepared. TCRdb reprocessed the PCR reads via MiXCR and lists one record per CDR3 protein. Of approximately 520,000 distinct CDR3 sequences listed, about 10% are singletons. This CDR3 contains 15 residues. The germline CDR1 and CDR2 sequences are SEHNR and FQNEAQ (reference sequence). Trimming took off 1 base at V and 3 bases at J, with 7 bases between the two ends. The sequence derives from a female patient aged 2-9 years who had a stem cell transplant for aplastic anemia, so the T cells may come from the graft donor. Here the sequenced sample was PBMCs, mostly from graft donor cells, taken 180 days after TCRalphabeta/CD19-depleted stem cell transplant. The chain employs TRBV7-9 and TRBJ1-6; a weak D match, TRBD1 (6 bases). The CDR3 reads CASSLEGGYNSPLHF. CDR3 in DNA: TGTGCCAGCAGCTTAGAAGGGGGCTATAATTCACCCCTCCACTTT.